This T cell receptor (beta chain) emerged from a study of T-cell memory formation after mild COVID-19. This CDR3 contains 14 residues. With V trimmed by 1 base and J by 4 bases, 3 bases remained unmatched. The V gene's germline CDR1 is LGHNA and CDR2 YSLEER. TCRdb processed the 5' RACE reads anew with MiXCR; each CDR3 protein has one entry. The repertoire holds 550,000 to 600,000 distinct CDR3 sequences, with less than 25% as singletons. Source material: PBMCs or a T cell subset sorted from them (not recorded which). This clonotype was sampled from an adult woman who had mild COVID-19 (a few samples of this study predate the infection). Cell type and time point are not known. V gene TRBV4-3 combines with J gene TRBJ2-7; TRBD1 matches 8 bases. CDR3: CASSQGTGIYEQYF. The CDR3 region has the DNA TGCGCCAGCAGCCAAGGGACAGGGATTTACGAGCAGTACTTC.